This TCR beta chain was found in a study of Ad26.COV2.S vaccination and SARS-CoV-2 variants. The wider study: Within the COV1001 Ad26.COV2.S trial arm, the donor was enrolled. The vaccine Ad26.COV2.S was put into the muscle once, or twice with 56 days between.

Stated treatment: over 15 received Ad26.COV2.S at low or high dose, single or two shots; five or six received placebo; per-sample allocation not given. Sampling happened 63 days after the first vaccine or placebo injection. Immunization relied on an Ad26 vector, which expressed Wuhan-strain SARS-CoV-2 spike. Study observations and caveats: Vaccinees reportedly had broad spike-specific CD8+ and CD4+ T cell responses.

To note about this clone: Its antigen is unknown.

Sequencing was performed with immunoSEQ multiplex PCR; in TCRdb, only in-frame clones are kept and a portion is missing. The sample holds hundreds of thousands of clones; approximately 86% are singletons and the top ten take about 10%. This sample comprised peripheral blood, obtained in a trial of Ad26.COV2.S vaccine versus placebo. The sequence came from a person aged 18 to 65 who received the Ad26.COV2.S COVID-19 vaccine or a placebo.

CDR3 in amino acids: CASSLSKGGQFF. The CDR3 DNA sequence: TGTGCCAGCAGTTTATCTAAAGGAGGGCAGTTCTTC. The gene calls are TRBV27 and TRBJ2-1, with D maybe TRBD2 (5 bases). Germline V gene data show CDR1 as MNHEY and CDR2 as SMNVEV (reference sequence). Trimming took 0 bases from V and 12 from J, leaving 9 bases between them. CDR3 length: 12 residues.